Sequencing of this TCR beta chain was carried out in a study of spatial heterogeneity in lung cancer. General study points: Follow-up blood showed ubiquitous expanded tumor TCRs less than blood at resection did.

V was clipped by 6 bases and J by 3 bases, with 9 bases between them. Germline V gene lookup returns CDR1 MNHEY and CDR2 SVGAGI. This CDR3 comprises 13 residues. TCRdb re-analysed the 5' RACE reads in MiXCR, keeping a single row per CDR3 protein. The sample includes roughly 48,000 distinct CDR3 sequences, approximately 5% seen only once; the top ten take 11%. Time point reported: sample taken at primary tumor resection. This clonotype was seen at least ten times. Its antigen remains unknown. The starting material was PBMCs, obtained at surgery. J is TRBJ2-4 and V is TRBV6-5; D not resolved. The receptor's source is a male donor with early-stage non-small cell lung cancer. CDR3 nucleotide sequence: TGTGCCAGCAGCGAATCCGACAAAAACATTCAGTACTTC. It encodes CASSESDKNIQYF.